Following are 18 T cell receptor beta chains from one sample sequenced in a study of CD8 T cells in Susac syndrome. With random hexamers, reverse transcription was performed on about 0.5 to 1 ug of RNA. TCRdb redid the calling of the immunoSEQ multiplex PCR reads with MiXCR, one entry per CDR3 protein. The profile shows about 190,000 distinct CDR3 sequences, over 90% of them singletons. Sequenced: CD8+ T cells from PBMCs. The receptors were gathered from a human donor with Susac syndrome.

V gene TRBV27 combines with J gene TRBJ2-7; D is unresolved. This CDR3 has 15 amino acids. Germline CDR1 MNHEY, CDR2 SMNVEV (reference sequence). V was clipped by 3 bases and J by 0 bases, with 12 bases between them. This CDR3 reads CASSFSTASSYEQYF. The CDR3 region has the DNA TGTGCCAGCAGTTTTAGTACCGCGAGCTCCTACGAGCAGTACTTC.

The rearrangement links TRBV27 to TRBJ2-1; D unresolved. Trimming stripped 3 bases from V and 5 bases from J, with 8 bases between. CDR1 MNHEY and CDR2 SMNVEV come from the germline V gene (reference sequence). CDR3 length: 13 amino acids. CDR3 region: CASSFMANNEQFF. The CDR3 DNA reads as TGTGCCAGCAGTTTCATGGCTAACAATGAGCAGTTCTTC.

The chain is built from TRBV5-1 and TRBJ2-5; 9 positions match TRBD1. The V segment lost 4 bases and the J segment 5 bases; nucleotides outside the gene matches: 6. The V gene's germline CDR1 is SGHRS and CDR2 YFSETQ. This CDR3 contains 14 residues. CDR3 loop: CASSPGQGYETQYF. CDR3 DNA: TGCGCCAGCAGCCCTGGACAGGGGTATGAGACCCAGTACTTC.

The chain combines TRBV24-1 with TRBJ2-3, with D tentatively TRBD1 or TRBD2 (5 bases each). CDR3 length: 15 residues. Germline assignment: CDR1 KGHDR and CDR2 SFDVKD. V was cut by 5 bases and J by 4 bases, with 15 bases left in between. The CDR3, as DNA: TGTGCCACCAGTGCTGCCGGGACCCAAGCAGATACGCAGTATTTT. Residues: CATSAAGTQADTQYF.

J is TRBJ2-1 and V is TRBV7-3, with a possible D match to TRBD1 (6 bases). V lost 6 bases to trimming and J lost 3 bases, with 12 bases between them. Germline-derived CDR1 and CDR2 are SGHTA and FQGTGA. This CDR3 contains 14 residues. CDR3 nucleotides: TGTGCCAGCAGGCCGGGACACGACTACAATGAGCAGTTCTTC. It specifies CASRPGHDYNEQFF.

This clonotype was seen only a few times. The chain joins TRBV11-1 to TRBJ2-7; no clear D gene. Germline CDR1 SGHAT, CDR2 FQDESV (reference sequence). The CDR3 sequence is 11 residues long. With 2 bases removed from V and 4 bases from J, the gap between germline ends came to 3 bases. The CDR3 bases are TGTGCCAGCAGCTTACGGTACGAGCAGTACTTC. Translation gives CASSLRYEQYF.

The CDR3 sequence is CASLLASGPNEQFF. The CDR3 region has the DNA TGTGCCAGCCTCCTTGCGTCAGGGCCAAATGAGCAGTTCTTC. The chain carries TRBV13 and TRBJ2-1, with D possibly matching TRBD1 (5 bases). Germline V gene data show CDR1 as PRHDT and CDR2 as FYEKMQ (reference sequence). This CDR3 is built from 14 residues. V lost 8 bases and J lost 7, with 18 bases in between.

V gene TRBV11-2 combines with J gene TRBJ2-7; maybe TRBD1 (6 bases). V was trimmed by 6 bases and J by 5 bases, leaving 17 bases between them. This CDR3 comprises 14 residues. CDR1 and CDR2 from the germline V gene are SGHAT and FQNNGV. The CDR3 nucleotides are TGTGCCAGCAGTCATGGACAGAGTGCCCACGAGCAGTACTTC. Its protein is CASSHGQSAHEQYF.

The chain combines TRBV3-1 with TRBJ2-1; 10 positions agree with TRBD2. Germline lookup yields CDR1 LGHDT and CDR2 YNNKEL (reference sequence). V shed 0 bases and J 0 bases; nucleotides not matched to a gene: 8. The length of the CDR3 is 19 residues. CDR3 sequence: CASSQEKTSGPISYNEQFF. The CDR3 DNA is TGTGCCAGCAGCCAAGAAAAGACTAGCGGGCCCATCTCCTACAATGAGCAGTTCTTC.

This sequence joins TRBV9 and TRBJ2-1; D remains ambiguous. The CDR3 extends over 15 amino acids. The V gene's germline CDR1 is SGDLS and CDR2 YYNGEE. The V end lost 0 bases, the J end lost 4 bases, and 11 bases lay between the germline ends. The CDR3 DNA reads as TGTGCCAGCAGCGTAGCGCACTCCGCTTACAATGAGCAGTTCTTC. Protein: CASSVAHSAYNEQFF.

CDR3: CASSQRVGTEAFF. DNA for the CDR3: TGTGCCAGCAGCCAACGAGTGGGGACTGAAGCTTTCTTT. The chain is built from TRBV11-3 and TRBJ1-1; D gene ambiguous. The germline gives CDR1 SGHNT, CDR2 YENEEA. The CDR3 consists of 13 residues. The V end was cut by 5 bases, the J end by 5 bases, with 12 bases between.

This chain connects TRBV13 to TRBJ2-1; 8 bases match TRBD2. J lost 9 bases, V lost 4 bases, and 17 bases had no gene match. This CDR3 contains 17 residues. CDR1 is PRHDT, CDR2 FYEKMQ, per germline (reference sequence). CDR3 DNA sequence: TGTGCCAGCAGCTATAGACTAGCGACAGAGCCTGGAGGTGAGCAGTTCTTC. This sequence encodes CASSYRLATEPGGEQFF. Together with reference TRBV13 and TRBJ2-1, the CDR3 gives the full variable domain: AAGVIQSPRHLIKEKRETATLKCYPIPRHDTVYWYQQGPGQDPQFLISFYEKMQSDKGSIPDRFSAQQFSDYHSELNMSSLELGDSALYFCASSYRLATEPGGEQFFGPGTRLTVL.

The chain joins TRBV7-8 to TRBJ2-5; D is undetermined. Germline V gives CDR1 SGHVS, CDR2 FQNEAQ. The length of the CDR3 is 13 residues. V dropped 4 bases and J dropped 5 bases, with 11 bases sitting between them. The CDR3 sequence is CASSSEWGETQYF. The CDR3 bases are TGTGCCAGCAGCTCAGAATGGGGTGAGACCCAGTACTTC.

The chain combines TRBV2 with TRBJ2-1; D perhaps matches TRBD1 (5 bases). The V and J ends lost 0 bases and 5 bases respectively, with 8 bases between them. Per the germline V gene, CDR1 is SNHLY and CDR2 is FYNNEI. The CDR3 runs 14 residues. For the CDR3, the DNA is TGTGCCAGCAGTGAAGCGTCGGACAACAATGAGCAGTTCTTC. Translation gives CASSEASDNNEQFF.

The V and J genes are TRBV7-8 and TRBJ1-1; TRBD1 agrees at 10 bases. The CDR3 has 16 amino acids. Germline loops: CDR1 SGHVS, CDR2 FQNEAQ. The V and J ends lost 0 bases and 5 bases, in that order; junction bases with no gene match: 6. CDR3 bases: TGTGCCAGCAGCTTAGCGATCGGGGACAGGGGTACTGAAGCTTTCTTT. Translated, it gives CASSLAIGDRGTEAFF.

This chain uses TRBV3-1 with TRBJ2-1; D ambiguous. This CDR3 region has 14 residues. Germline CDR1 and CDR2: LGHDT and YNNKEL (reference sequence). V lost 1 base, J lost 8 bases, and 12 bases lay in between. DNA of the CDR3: TGTGCCAGCAGCCAAGCATTAGGGTTCTATGAGCAGTTCTTC. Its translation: CASSQALGFYEQFF.

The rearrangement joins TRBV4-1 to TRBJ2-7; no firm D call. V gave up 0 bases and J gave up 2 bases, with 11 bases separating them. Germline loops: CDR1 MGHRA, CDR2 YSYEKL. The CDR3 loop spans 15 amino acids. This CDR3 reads CASSQDKGPPYEQYF. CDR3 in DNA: TGCGCCAGCAGCCAAGATAAAGGGCCGCCCTACGAGCAGTACTTC.

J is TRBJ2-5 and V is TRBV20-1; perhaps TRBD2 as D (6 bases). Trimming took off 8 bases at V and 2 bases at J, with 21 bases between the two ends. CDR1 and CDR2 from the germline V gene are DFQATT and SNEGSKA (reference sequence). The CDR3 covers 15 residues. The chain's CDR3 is CSTLAPASEQETQYF. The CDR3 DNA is TGCAGTACTCTAGCCCCCGCTAGCGAGCAAGAGACCCAGTACTTC.